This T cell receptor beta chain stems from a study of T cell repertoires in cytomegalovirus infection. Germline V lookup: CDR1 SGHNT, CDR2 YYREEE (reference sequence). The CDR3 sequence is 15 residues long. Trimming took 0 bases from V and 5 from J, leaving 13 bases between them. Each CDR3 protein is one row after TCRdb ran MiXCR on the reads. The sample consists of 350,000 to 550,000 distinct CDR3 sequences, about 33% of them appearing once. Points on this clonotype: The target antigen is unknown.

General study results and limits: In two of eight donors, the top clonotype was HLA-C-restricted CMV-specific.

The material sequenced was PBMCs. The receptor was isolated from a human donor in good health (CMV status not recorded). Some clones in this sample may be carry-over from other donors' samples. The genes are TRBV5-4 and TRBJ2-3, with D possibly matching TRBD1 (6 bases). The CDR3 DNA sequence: TGTGCCAGCAGCTTGGCCAGGGGCAACAGAGATACGCAGTATTTT. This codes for CASSLARGNRDTQYF.